This TCR beta chain was profiled in a study of identical twins. Ten or more counts support this clonotype. TCRdb used MiXCR to reprocess the 5' RACE reads, holding one entry per CDR3 protein. The sample has about 100,000 distinct CDR3 sequences; roughly 6% are singletons. Sample: memory T cells sorted from blood. This receptor was taken from a woman in her forties or fifties in good health.

Written as DNA, the CDR3 is TGTGCCAGCAGCGTAGACCCGCTAGGCGGGGAGCTGTTTTTT. This codes for CASSVDPLGGELFF. The chain is built from TRBV9 and TRBJ2-2; D gene unclear. This CDR3 spans 14 amino acids. Germline CDR1 reads SGDLS; CDR2 reads YYNGEE. Trimming removed 0 bases from V and 7 bases from J, with 10 bases in between.